Shown below are 6 T cell receptor beta chains from a single sample sequenced in a study of OX40 agonist ivuxolimab in advanced cancers. Method: immunoSEQ multiplex PCR; TCRdb's copy keeps in-frame clones and lacks some. The data hold tens of thousands of clones, with roughly 89% observed a single time. The material was CD4+ or CD8+ T cells sorted from blood, obtained in a trial of the OX40 agonist ivuxolimab. These receptors were obtained from an adult with an advanced solid tumor such as melanoma, head and neck, liver or kidney cancer.

The chain couples TRBV5-1 to TRBJ1-4; no clear D gene. Germline V CDR1 and CDR2: SGHRS, YFSETQ. The V end lost 0 bases, the J end lost 4 bases, and 7 bases lay between the germline ends. The CDR3 loop spans 14 amino acids. The CDR3 sequence is CASSLGPGNEKLFF. The DNA for the CDR3 is TGCGCCAGCAGCTTGGGACCCGGTAATGAAAAACTGTTTTTT.

V and J are TRBV12-5 and TRBJ1-1; D remains ambiguous. Looked up from germline, CDR1 is LGHNT and CDR2 is FRNRAP. The V end was cut by 6 bases, the J end by 0 bases, with 14 bases between. This CDR3 has 15 residues. CDR3 protein: CASGPKSNMNTEAFF. The CDR3 DNA is TGTGCTAGTGGCCCGAAAAGCAACATGAACACTGAAGCTTTCTTT.

The chain couples TRBV18 to TRBJ2-5, with TRBD1 matching over 12 bases. V was pared by 6 bases and J by 5 bases, with 7 bases of the junction left unmatched. CDR3 length: 15 amino acids. In germline, CDR1 is KGHSH, CDR2 LQKENI. CDR3 nucleotide sequence: TGTGCCAGCTCGCCTCGGGACAGGGGGCTGGAGACCCAGTACTTC. Translated, it gives CASSPRDRGLETQYF.

The J gene is TRBJ2-2, the V gene TRBV27; D gene unclear. There are 12 residues in the CDR3. Trimming removed 6 bases from V and 6 bases from J, with 8 bases in between. In germline, CDR1 is MNHEY, CDR2 SMNVEV (reference sequence). CDR3 coding DNA: TGTGCCAGCAGCCGTATTTCCGGGGAGCTGTTTTTT. It specifies CASSRISGELFF.

This chain connects TRBV28 to TRBJ1-5; D is ambiguous. The V end lost 3 bases, the J end lost 0 bases, and 15 bases lay between the germline ends. From germline, CDR1 is MDHEN and CDR2 SYDVKM. The CDR3 extends over 17 amino acids. In nucleotides, the CDR3 is TGTGCCAGCAGTTTTGGGTCGGCAGGCGTTAGCAATCAGCCCCAGCATTTT. As protein: CASSFGSAGVSNQPQHF.

This clone was seen a few times. V and J are TRBV27 and TRBJ1-4; no reliable D call. Looked up from germline, CDR1 is MNHEY and CDR2 is SMNVEV (reference sequence). Trimming removed 2 bases at V and 7 bases at J, with 8 bases between. The length of the CDR3 is 13 residues. The CDR3 coding sequence is TGTGCCAGCAGTTTACTTGCCTCTGAAAAACTGTTTTTT. Amino acids: CASSLLASEKLFF.